What follows are 23 T cell receptor beta chains derived from one specimen sequenced in a study of CXCR3-negative and CXCR3-positive naive CD8 T cells. No antigen has been identified for these receptors. The method, 5' RACE with UMI labels, was used to prepare the TRB cDNA libraries. TCRdb reprocessed the 5' RACE reads, keeping one entry per CDR3 protein, no DNA. Across about 150,000 distinct CDR3 sequences, the top ten clones capture under 0.35% of the sample. Overall study findings and caveats: TRB CDR3 hydrophobicity was greater in CXCR3-positive naive cells than in CXCR3-negative naive cells.

Sequencing was carried out using naive CXCR3+ CD8+ T cells from blood. As for subset: CD45RO-CCR7+CD27+CD95- naive CD8+ T cells expressing CXCR3 (TNR3+). Receptors were obtained from a human donor in good health. Some clones in this sample may be carry-over from other donors' samples.

This chain joins TRBV5-1 and TRBJ1-2; TCRdb's D gene call, TRBD1, goes unchecked for lack of DNA. The CDR3 extends over 13 amino acids. Per germline, CDR1 SGHRS and CDR2 YFSETQ. CDR3 amino acids: CASGDRGPRGYTF.

V usage is TRBV10-2 and J usage is TRBJ2-7; the TCRdb call, TRBD2, lacks DNA for checking. The CDR3 is 13 amino acids. Germline loops: CDR1 WSHSY, CDR2 SAAADI. This chain's CDR3 is CASRPGIRGEQYF.

V and J are TRBV4-3 and TRBJ1-1. The CDR3 has 14 amino acids. Germline CDR1 LGHNA, CDR2 YSLEER. The CDR3 here is CASSHRDLNTEAFF.

V gene TRBV29-1 combines with J gene TRBJ2-7; without DNA, the TCRdb call of TRBD2 cannot be checked. The CDR3 extends over 15 amino acids. Per the germline V gene, CDR1 is SQVTM and CDR2 is ANQGSEA. The chain's CDR3 is CSVRGAGDVGYEQYF.

V usage is TRBV2 and J usage is TRBJ2-2; the TCRdb D gene call, TRBD2, has no DNA to confirm it. The CDR3 is 14 residues long. Looked up from germline, CDR1 is SNHLY and CDR2 is FYNNEI. CDR3 sequence reads: CASWQRVNTGELFF. The full variable domain, with the rest looked up from reference TRBV2 and TRBJ2-2, is EPEVTQTPSHQVTQMGQEVILRCVPISNHLYFYWYRQILGQKVEFLVSFYNNEISEKSEIFDDQFSVERPDGSNFTLKIRSTKLEDSAMYFCASWQRVNTGELFFGEGSRLTVL.

V is TRBV6-1 and J is TRBJ2-1; checking the TCRdb D call of TRBD1 is not possible without DNA. CDR1 MNHNS and CDR2 SASEGT come from the germline V gene. The CDR3 runs 14 residues. The CDR3 loop reads CASSEEVGGLEQFF.

V and J are TRBV12-3 or TRBV12-4 and TRBJ1-2; TCRdb calls TRBD1, which cannot be checked without DNA. CDR3 length: 13 residues. The CDR3 region is CASSTGQLPGYTF.

The chain joins TRBV15 to TRBJ2-7; TCRdb selects TRBD1, and the lack of DNA leaves this call unchecked. Germline CDR1 is LNHNV and CDR2 is YYDKDF (reference sequence). The CDR3 totals 15 residues. The CDR3 sequence is CATSDRRGGPNEQYF.

The CDR3 reads CSVTGTTGELFF. The chain couples TRBV29-1 to TRBJ2-2; absent DNA, TCRdb's TRBD1 call cannot be checked. Germline V gives CDR1 SQVTM, CDR2 ANQGSEA. This CDR3 contains 12 residues.

The chain recombines TRBV13 with TRBJ2-7. The germline gives CDR1 PRHDT, CDR2 FYEKMQ (reference sequence). The CDR3 sequence is 14 residues long. CDR3 loop: CASSQSVSSYEQYF.

The rearrangement joins TRBV6-5 to TRBJ2-7; TCRdb proposes TRBD2, but this gene call is untestable without DNA. Germline lookup yields CDR1 MNHEY and CDR2 SVGAGI. The CDR3 has 16 residues. The CDR3 region is CASSPRGLVGPYEQYF.

The chain carries TRBV6-5 and TRBJ1-2. The CDR3 length is 13 residues. Germline V gene lookup returns CDR1 MNHEY and CDR2 SVGAGI. The CDR3 loop reads CASSYSLDYGYTF.

This sequence joins TRBV7-9 and TRBJ2-7; TCRdb selects TRBD1, and the lack of DNA leaves this call unchecked. Per germline, CDR1 SEHNR and CDR2 FQNEAQ (reference sequence). This CDR3 region has 15 residues. The CDR3 is CASSFGSGGRDEQYF.

This chain links TRBV7-6 with TRBJ2-7; the D gene TCRdb calls, TRBD2, cannot be checked with no DNA. Germline CDR1 reads SGHVS; CDR2 reads FNYEAQ. This CDR3 contains 13 residues. The CDR3 sequence: CASSDTTSDEQYF.

The V and J genes are TRBV29-1 and TRBJ2-1; TCRdb names TRBD1, which stays unverified in the absence of DNA. CDR1 is SQVTM and CDR2 is ANQGSEA in the germline V gene. The CDR3 is 14 amino acids. This CDR3 is CSARTGGSYNEQFF.

The chain joins TRBV6-5 to TRBJ2-5; TCRdb's assignment of TRBD1 cannot be checked, as there is no DNA. This CDR3 has 16 amino acids. The germline V gene encodes CDR1 MNHEY and CDR2 SVGAGI. The chain's CDR3 is CASSYSREGGQETQYF.

The V call is TRBV7-9, the J call TRBJ2-1. This CDR3 has 13 amino acids. Looked up from germline, CDR1 is SEHNR and CDR2 is FQNEAQ (reference sequence). CDR3 region: CASTEALYNEQFF.

The rearrangement links TRBV29-1 to TRBJ2-3; TCRdb's assignment of TRBD2 cannot be checked, as there is no DNA. The CDR3 contains 17 residues. Germline values: CDR1 SQVTM, CDR2 ANQGSEA. The CDR3 here is CSVEGLAGGSSTDTQYF.

The chain links TRBV23-1 to TRBJ2-3; TCRdb picks TRBD1, but there is no DNA to check that call. TRBV23-1 counts as an open reading frame of uncertain function. The CDR3 sequence is 16 residues long. This chain's CDR3 is CASSPPGQGVGDTQYF.

V is TRBV7-9 and J is TRBJ2-1; TCRdb picks TRBD2, but there is no DNA to check that call. Germline CDR1 SEHNR, CDR2 FQNEAQ (reference sequence). The length of the CDR3 is 17 residues. CDR3 in amino acids: CASSSWPGLAGRGEQFF.

The chain links TRBV3-1 to TRBJ2-7; TCRdb picks TRBD1, but there is no DNA to check that call. Germline assignment: CDR1 LGHDT and CDR2 YNNKEL (reference sequence). CDR3 length equals 14 residues. CDR3 loop: CASSHRDSNYEQYF.

V usage is TRBV27 and J usage is TRBJ2-1. CDR3 length: 12 amino acids. Germline V gene lookup returns CDR1 MNHEY and CDR2 SMNVEV (reference sequence). CDR3 region: CASSLGINEQFF.

J is TRBJ2-7 and V is TRBV5-6; TCRdb picks TRBD1, but there is no DNA to check that call. The germline gives CDR1 SGHDT, CDR2 YYEEEE. The CDR3 runs to 14 residues. The CDR3 is CASSPPGAGYEQYF.